This T cell receptor beta chain was found in a study of blood T cell repertoires in COVID-19. This CDR3 has 13 amino acids. V lost 1 base and J lost 6, with 7 bases in between. The V gene's germline CDR1 is MNHNS and CDR2 SASEGT. The protocol was immunoSEQ multiplex PCR, while the TCRdb copy is restricted to in-frame clones and leaves out a portion. The profile covers about 130,000 clones, with 70% to 75% appearing a single time and around 6.2% taken by the ten largest. The V and J genes are TRBV6-1 and TRBJ1-5; D is undetermined. This TCR derives from a man of 80 years or more with COVID-19, enrolled during active disease. Source material: peripheral blood. DNA for the CDR3: TGTGCCAGCAGTGAAGGGTCAGTTCAGCCCCAGCATTTT. Translating it yields CASSEGSVQPQHF.